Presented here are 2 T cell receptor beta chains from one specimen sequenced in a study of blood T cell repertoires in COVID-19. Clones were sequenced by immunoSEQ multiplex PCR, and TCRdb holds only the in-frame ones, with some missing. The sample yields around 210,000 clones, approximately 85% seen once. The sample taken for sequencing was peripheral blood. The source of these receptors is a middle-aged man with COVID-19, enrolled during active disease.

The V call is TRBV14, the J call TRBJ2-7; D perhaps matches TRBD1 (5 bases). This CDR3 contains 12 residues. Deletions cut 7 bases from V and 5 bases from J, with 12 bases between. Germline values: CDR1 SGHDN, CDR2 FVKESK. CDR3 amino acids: CASMFQGHEQYF. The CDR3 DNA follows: TGTGCCAGCATGTTCCAGGGCCACGAGCAGTACTTC.

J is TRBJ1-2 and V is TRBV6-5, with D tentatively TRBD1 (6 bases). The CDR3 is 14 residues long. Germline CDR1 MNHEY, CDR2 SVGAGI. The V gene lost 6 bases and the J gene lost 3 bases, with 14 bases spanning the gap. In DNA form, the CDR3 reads TGTGCCAGCAGACGGGACAACGGGGACTATGGCTACACCTTC. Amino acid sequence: CASRRDNGDYGYTF.